The 6 T cell receptor beta chains in this list originate from one sample, sequenced in a study of graft-versus-host responses after intestinal transplantation. Their recognized antigens are unknown. Libraries were prepared by immunoSEQ multiplex PCR; TCRdb keeps only in-frame clonotypes and omits some of them. The table records about 96,000 clones, 90% to 95% of them present only once. The sample consisted of unstimulated CD4+ T cells sorted from spleen or lymph node cells, taken before intestinal transplant. All receptors come from a human donor who received an intestinal transplant.

This clone was seen a single time. This sequence joins TRBV30 and TRBJ2-6; D is possibly TRBD1 (6 bases). The CDR3 spans 15 residues. Germline V gene data show CDR1 as GTSNPN and CDR2 as SVGIG (reference sequence). V was clipped by 2 bases and J by 0 bases, with 8 bases between them. The CDR3 loop is CAWSTGFSGANVLTF. For the CDR3, the DNA is TGTGCCTGGAGTACAGGGTTCTCTGGGGCCAACGTCCTGACTTTC.

This clone was seen only once. The rearrangement links TRBV5-4 to TRBJ2-3; TRBD2 matches 11 bases. The CDR3 extends over 17 amino acids. Germline CDR1 reads SGHNT; CDR2 reads YYREEE (reference sequence). V dropped 0 bases and J dropped 4; count of bases not matched to a gene: 7. CDR3 bases: TGTGCCAGCAGCTTGGCAGTAGCGGGAGGGGTTGCAGATACGCAGTATTTT. Protein sequence: CASSLAVAGGVADTQYF.

The rearrangement uses TRBV15 and TRBJ1-4; 8 nucleotides agree with TRBD1. This CDR3 contains 22 residues. Per germline, CDR1 LNHNV and CDR2 YYDKDF (reference sequence). The J segment lost 0 bases and the V segment lost 1 base, leaving 19 bases of the junction unmatched. The chain's CDR3 is CATSRGSPRTGKLGATNEKLFF. The CDR3 DNA sequence: TGTGCCACCAGCAGAGGATCCCCCCGGACAGGGAAGTTGGGTGCAACTAATGAAAAACTGTTTTTT.

Here the CDR3 DNA reads TGTGCCAGCAGCCACGGACAGGTGGGGAAGACTAATCAGCCCCAGCATTTT. As protein: CASSHGQVGKTNQPQHF. The rearrangement joins TRBV28 to TRBJ1-5, with TRBD1 matching 7 bases. With V trimmed by 6 bases and J by 4 bases, 15 bases remained unmatched. Germline CDR1 is MDHEN and CDR2 is SYDVKM. The CDR3 is made up of 17 amino acids.

The sample holds a few counts of this clone. The V and J genes are TRBV19 and TRBJ1-1, with TRBD1 matching 7 bases. Trimming took 2 bases from V and 10 from J; bases not matched to a gene: 13. Per germline, CDR1 LNHDA and CDR2 SQIVND (reference sequence). The CDR3 has 15 residues. The CDR3 sequence: CASSILGQDTTRAFF. For the CDR3, the DNA is TGTGCCAGTAGTATATTAGGACAGGACACTACTCGAGCTTTCTTT.

V is TRBV10-3 and J is TRBJ1-1; tentatively, D is TRBD1 (6 bases). The CDR3 is 12 amino acids. Trimming stripped 0 bases from V and 10 bases from J, with 9 bases between. Germline V gene data show CDR1 as ENHRY and CDR2 as SYGVKD. Here the CDR3 reads CAISESGQLAFF. CDR3 DNA sequence: TGTGCCATCAGTGAGTCGGGACAACTAGCTTTCTTT.